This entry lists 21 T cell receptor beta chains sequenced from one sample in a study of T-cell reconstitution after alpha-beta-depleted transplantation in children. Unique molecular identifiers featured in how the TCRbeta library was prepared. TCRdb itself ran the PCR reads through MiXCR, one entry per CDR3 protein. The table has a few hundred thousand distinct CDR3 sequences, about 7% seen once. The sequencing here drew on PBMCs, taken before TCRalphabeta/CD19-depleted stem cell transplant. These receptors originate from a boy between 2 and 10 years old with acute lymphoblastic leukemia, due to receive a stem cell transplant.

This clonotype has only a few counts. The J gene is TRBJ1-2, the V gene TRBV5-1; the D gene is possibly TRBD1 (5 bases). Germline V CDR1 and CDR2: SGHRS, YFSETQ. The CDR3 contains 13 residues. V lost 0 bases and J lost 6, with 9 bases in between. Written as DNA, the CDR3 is TGCGCCAGCAGCTTGGGGGGCGAAAATGGCTACACCTTC. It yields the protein CASSLGGENGYTF.

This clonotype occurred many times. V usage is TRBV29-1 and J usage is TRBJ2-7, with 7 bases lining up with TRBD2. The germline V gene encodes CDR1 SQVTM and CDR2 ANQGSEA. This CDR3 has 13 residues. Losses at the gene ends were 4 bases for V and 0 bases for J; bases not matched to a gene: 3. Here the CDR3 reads CSVVRGNSYEQYF. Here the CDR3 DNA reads TGCAGCGTTGTGCGGGGGAACTCCTACGAGCAGTACTTC.

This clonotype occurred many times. CDR3 DNA sequence: TGCAGTGCAACTAGTACAGGGGTCTATGGCTACACCTTC. It translates to CSATSTGVYGYTF. The rearrangement links TRBV20-1 to TRBJ1-2; the match to TRBD1 covers 7 bases. The CDR3 contains 13 residues. With V trimmed by 6 bases and J by 4 bases, 8 bases remained unmatched. Per the germline V gene, CDR1 is DFQATT and CDR2 is SNEGSKA (reference sequence).

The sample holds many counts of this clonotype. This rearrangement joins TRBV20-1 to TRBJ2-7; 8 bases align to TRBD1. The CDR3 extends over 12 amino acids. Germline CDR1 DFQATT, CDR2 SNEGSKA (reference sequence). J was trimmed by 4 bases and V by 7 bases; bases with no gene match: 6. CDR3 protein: CSVPDRAYEQYF. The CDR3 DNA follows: TGCAGTGTTCCGGACAGGGCTTACGAGCAGTACTTC.

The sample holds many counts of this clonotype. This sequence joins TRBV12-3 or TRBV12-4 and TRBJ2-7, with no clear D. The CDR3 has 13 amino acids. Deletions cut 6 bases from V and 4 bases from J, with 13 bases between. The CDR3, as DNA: TGTGCCAGCAGCTCCCGGGCCAATTACGAGCAGTACTTC. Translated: CASSSRANYEQYF.

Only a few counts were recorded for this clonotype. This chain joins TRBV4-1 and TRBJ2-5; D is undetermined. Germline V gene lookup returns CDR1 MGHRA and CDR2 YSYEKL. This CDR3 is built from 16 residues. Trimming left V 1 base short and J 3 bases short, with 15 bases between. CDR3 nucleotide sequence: TGCGCCAGCAGCCAAGGCGTCGCCTTGATGGAAGAGACCCAGTACTTC. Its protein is CASSQGVALMEETQYF.

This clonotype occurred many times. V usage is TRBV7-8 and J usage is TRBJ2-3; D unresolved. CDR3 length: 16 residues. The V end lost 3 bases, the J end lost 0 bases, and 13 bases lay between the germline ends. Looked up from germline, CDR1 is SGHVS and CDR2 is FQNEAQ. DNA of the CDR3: TGTGCCAGCAGCTTTTGGCCTAAAACTAGCACAGATACGCAGTATTTT. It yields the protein CASSFWPKTSTDTQYF.

The CDR3 DNA follows: TGTGCCATCAGTGACAGCGGAAGTGGGACCGGGGAGCTGTTTTTT. It specifies CAISDSGSGTGELFF. The V call is TRBV10-3, the J call TRBJ2-2; a possible D gene is TRBD2 (5 bases). Germline CDR1 and CDR2: ENHRY and SYGVKD. Trimming shortened V by 3 bases and J by 5 bases, and 13 bases separated the two germline ends. The CDR3 contains 15 residues.

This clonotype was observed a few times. CDR3 in amino acids: CSASSTLEETQYF. CDR3 sequence (DNA): TGCAGTGCTTCTAGCACCCTCGAAGAGACCCAGTACTTC. V and J are TRBV20-1 and TRBJ2-5; D is possibly TRBD2 (5 bases). CDR1 DFQATT and CDR2 SNEGSKA come from the germline V gene (reference sequence). Trimming removed 5 bases from V and 3 bases from J, with 13 bases in between. The CDR3 length is 13 residues.

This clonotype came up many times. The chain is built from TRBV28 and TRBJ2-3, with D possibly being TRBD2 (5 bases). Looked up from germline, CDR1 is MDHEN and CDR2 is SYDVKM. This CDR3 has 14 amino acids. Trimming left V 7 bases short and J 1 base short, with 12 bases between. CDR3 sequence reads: CASKAGRRTDTQYF. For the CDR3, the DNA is TGTGCCAGCAAGGCGGGTCGACGCACAGATACGCAGTATTTT.

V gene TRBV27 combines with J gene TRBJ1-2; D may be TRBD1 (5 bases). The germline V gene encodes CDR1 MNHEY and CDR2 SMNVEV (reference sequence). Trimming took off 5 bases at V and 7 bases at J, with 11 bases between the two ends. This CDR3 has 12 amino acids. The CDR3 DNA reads TGTGCCAGCAGTAAGGGGAGCGGTGGCTACACCTTC. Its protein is CASSKGSGGYTF.

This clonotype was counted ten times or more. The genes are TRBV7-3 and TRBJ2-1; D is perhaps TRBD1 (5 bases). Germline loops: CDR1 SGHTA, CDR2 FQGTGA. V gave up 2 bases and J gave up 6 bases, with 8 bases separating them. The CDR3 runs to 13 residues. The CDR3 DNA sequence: TGTGCCAGCAGCTTATTAGGGGTCAATGAGCAGTTCTTC. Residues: CASSLLGVNEQFF.

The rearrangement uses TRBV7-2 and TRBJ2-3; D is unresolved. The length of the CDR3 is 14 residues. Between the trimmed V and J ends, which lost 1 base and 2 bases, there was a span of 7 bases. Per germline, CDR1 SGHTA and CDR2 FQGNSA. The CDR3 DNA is TGTGCCAGCAGCTTAGAGGACCACACAGATACGCAGTATTTT. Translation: CASSLEDHTDTQYF.

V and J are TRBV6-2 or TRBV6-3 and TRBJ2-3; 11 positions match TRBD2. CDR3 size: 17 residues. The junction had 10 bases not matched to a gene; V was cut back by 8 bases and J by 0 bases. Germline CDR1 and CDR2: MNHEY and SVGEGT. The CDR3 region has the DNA TGTGCCAGCCGCGGGACTAGCGGAGCTCCTAGCACAGATACGCAGTATTTT. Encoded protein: CASRGTSGAPSTDTQYF.

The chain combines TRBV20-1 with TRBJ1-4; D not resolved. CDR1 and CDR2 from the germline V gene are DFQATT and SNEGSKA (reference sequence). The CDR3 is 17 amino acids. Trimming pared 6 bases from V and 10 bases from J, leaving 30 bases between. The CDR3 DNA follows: TGCAGTGCCCCGCACTTTTCCAATCACCTCCAAGAGGGAAAACTGTTTTTT. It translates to CSAPHFSNHLQEGKLFF.

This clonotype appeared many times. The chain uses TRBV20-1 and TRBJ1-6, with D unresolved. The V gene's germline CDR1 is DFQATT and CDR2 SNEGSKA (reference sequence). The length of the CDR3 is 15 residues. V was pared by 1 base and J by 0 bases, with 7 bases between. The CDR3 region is CSARVSLSYNSPLHF. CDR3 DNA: TGCAGTGCTAGAGTCTCCCTCTCCTATAATTCACCCCTCCACTTT.

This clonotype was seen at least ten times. The CDR3 loop is CASSLVRGYGYTF. The CDR3 DNA reads as TGTGCCAGCAGTTTGGTTCGGGGCTATGGCTACACCTTC. The genes are TRBV28 and TRBJ1-2, with unresolved D. V gave up 3 bases and J gave up 4 bases, with 9 bases separating them. Germline V CDR1 and CDR2: MDHEN, SYDVKM. This CDR3 has 13 residues.

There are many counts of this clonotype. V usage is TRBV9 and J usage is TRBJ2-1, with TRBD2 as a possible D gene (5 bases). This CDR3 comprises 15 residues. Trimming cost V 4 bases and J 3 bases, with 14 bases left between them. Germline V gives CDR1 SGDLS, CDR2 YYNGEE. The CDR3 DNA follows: TGTGCCAGCAGCCCCCACCCCCGGGACTACAATGAGCAGTTCTTC. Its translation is CASSPHPRDYNEQFF.

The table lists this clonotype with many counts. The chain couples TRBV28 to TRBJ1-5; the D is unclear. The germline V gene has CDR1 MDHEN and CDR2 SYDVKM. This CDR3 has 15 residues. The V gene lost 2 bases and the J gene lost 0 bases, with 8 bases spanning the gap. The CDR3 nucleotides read TGTGCCAGCAGTTTAAACCTTTATAGCAATCAGCCCCAGCATTTT. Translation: CASSLNLYSNQPQHF.

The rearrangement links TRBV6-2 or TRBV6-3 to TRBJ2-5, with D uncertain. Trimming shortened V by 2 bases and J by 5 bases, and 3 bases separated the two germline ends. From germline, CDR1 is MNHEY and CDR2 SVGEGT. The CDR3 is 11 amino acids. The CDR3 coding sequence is TGTGCCAGCAGTTACATGGAGACCCAGTACTTC. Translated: CASSYMETQYF.

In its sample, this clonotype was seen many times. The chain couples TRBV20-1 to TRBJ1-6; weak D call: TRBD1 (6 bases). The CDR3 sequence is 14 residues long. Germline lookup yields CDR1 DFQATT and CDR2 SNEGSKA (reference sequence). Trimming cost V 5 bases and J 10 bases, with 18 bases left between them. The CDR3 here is CSAGSRGVESPLHF. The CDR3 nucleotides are TGCAGTGCTGGGTCAAGGGGGGTGGAATCACCCCTCCACTTT.